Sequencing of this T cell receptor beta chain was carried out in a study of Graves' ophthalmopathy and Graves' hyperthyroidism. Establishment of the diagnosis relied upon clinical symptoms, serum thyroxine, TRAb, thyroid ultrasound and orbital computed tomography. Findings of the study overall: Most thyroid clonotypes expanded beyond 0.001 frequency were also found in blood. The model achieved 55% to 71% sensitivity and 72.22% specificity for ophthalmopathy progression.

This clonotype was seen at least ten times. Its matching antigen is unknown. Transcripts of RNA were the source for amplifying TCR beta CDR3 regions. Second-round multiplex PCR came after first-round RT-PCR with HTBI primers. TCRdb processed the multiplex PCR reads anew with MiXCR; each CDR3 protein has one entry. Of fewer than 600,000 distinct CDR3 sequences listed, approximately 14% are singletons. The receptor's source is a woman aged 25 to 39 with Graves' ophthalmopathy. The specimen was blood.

The DNA of the CDR3 is TGTGCCAGCAGTTACGGAGGAAAAGCTTTCTTT. It codes for CASSYGGKAFF. The chain has TRBV6-5 and TRBJ1-1; D remains unclear. V was shortened by 2 bases and J by 9 bases, with 7 bases between the two germline ends. This CDR3 comprises 11 residues. Germline assignment: CDR1 MNHEY and CDR2 SVGAGI.